The present T cell receptor (beta chain) was sequenced within a study of blood T cell repertoires in COVID-19. The CDR3 contains 14 residues. V was trimmed by 4 bases and J by 5 bases, leaving 10 bases between them. Germline-derived CDR1 and CDR2 are SGDLS and YYNGEE. The authors' processing: Amplification from reference gene primers served as the basis for estimated nucleated cell counts. Sequencing was performed with immunoSEQ multiplex PCR; in TCRdb, only in-frame clones are kept and a portion is missing. The DNA was the basis for D and trimming; V, J and clone size are from that table. The table shows about 300,000 clones, with roughly 90% occurring only once. Patients of the Seattle cohort, enrolled during active infection, were followed longitudinally.

Material for sequencing was peripheral blood. This TCR was recovered from a woman aged 25 to 45 with COVID-19, enrolled during active disease. The chain joins TRBV9 to TRBJ1-6; D uncertain. The CDR3 DNA reads TGTGCCAGCAGCCCCCAGCGGGATAATTCACCCCTCCACTTT. Encoded protein: CASSPQRDNSPLHF.